This TCR beta chain derives from a study of blood T cell repertoires in COVID-19. Study-wide context: The study drew acute and convalescent COVID-19 samples from the United States, Italy and Spain. T cells, B-cell-depleted T cells, or PBMCs supplied cDNA or gDNA.

CDR3 length: 14 residues. V gave up 2 bases and J gave up 7 bases; unmatched junction bases: 8. CDR1 and CDR2 (germline): SGDLS, YYNGEE. Per the authors' pipeline: Nucleated cell number was recorded as an estimate derived from reference gene primer amplification. Method: immunoSEQ multiplex PCR; TCRdb's copy keeps in-frame clones and lacks some. V and J calls and clone size follow that table, whereas D and trimming were derived from the DNA. Of under 400,000 clones in the sample, about nine tenths were seen once. Those who participated ranged in age from about 18 to 89 years and resided in 24 US areas.

This TCR derives from a woman aged 25 to 39 who had been exposed to COVID-19. Source material: PBMCs or T cells enriched from blood (not recorded which). The rearrangement links TRBV9 to TRBJ1-2; TRBD1 matches at 7 bases. CDR3 nucleotides: TGTGCCAGCAGCGTTTCGGACAGGTCCTCTGGCTACACCTTC. Encoded protein: CASSVSDRSSGYTF. The full variable domain, in which reference TRBV9 and TRBJ1-2 provide the parts outside the CDR3, is DSGVTQTPKHLITATGQRVTLRCSPRSGDLSVYWYQQSLDQGLQFLIQYYNGEERAKGNILERFSAQQFPDLHSELNLSSLELGDSALYFCASSVSDRSSGYTFGSGTRLTVV.